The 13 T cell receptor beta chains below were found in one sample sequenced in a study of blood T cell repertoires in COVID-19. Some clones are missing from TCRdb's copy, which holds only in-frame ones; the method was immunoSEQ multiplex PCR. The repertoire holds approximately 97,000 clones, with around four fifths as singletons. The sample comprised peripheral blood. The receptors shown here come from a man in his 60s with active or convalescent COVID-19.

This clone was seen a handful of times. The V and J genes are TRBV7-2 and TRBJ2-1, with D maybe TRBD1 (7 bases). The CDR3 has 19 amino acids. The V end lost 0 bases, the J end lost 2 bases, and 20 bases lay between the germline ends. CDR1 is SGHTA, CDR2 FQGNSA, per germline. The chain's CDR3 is CASSLAGGPVGGAYNEQFF. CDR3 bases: TGTGCCAGCAGCTTAGCAGGGGGCCCGGTGGGCGGGGCCTACAATGAGCAGTTCTTC.

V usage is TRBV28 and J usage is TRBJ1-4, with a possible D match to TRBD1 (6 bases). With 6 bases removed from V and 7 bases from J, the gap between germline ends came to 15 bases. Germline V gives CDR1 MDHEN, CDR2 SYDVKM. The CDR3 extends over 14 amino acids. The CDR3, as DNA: TGTGCCAGCAGGCACAGGGCTGGTATTGAAAAACTGTTTTTT. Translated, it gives CASRHRAGIEKLFF.

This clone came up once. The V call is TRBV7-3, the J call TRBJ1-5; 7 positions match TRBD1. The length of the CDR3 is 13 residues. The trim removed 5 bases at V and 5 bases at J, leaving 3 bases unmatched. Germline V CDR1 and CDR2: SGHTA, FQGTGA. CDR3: CASSPDRDQPQHF. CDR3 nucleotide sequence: TGTGCCAGCAGCCCCGACAGGGATCAGCCCCAGCATTTT.

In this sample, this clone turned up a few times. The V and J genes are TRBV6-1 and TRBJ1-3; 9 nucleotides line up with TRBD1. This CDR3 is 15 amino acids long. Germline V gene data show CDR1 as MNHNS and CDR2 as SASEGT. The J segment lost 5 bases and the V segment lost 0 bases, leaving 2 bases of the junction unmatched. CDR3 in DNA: TGTGCCAGCAGTGAAGCAGGGACAGGGAGAAACACCATATATTTT. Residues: CASSEAGTGRNTIYF.

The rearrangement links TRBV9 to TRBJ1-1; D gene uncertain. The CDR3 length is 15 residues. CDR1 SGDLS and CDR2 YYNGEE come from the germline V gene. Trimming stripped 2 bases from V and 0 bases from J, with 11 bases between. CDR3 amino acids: CASSVVAGMNTEAFF. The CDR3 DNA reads TGTGCCAGCAGCGTCGTGGCAGGAATGAACACTGAAGCTTTCTTT.

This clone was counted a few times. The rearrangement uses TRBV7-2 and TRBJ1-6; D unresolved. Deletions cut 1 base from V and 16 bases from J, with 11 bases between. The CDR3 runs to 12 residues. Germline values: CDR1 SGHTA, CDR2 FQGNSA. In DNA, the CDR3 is TGTGCCAGCAGCTTAGAAGGACTGGGGCTCCACTTT. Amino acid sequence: CASSLEGLGLHF.

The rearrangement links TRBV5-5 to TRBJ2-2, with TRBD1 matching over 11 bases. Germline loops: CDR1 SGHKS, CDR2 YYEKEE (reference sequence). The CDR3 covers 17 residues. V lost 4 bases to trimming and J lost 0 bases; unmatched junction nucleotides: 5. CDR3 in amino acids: CASSRGQGASNTGELFF. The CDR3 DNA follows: TGTGCCAGCAGCCGAGGACAGGGGGCTTCGAACACCGGGGAGCTGTTTTTT. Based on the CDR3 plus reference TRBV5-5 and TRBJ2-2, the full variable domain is DAGVTQSPTHLIKTRGQQVTLRCSPISGHKSVSWYQQVLGQGPQFIFQYYEKEERGRGNFPDRFSARQFPNYSSELNVNALLLGDSALYLCASSRGQGASNTGELFFGEGSRLTVL.

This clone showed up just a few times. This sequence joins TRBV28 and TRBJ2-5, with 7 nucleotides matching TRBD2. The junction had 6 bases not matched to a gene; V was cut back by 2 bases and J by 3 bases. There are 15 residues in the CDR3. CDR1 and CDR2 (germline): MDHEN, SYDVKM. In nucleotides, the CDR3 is TGTGCCAGCAGTTTAGACCTAGCGGAAGAAGAGACCCAGTACTTC. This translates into CASSLDLAEEETQYF.

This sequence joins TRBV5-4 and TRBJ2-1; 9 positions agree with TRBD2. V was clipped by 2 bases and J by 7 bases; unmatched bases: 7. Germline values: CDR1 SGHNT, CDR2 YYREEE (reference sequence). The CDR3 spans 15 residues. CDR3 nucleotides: TGTGCCAGCAGCTTAGGCGGGAGGGCCGAGAATGAGCAGTTCTTC. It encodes CASSLGGRAENEQFF. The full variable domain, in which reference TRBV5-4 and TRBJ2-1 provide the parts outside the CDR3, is ETGVTQSPTHLIKTRGQQVTLRCSSQSGHNTVSWYQQALGQGPQFIFQYYREEENGRGNFPPRFSGLQFPNYSSELNVNALELDDSALYLCASSLGGRAENEQFFGPGTRLTVL.

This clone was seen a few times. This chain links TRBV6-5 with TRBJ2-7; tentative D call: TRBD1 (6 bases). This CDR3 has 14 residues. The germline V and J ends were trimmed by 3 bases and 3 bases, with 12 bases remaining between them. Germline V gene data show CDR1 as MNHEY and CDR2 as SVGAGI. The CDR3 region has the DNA TGTGCCAGCAGTTATGGCAGGGGAAGCTACGAGCAGTACTTC. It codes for CASSYGRGSYEQYF.

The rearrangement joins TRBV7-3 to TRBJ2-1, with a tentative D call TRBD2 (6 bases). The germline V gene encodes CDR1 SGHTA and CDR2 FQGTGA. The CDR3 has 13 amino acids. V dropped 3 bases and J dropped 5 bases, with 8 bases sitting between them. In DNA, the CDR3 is TGTGCCAGCAGCTTGGAGGGAGACAATGAGCAGTTCTTC. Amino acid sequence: CASSLEGDNEQFF.

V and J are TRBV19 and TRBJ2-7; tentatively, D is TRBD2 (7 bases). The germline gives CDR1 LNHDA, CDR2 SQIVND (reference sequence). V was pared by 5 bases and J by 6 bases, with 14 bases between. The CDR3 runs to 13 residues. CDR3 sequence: CASSPREGGEQYF. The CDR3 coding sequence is TGTGCCAGTAGTCCCAGGGAGGGGGGCGAGCAGTACTTC.

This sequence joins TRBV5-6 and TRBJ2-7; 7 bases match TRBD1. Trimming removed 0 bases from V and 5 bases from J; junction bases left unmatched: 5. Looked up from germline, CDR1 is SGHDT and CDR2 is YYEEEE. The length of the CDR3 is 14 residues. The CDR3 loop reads CASSLGQGRDEQYV. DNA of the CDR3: TGTGCCAGCAGCTTGGGACAGGGCAGGGACGAGCAGTACGTC.